This TCR beta chain was identified in a study of T cells in Graves' hyperthyroidism and ophthalmopathy. This clonotype was recorded a few times. Newly diagnosed hyperthyroidism, duration under 2 months, in patients aged 18 to 65. The ends were cut back, 7 bases at V and 2 bases at J, with 9 bases in the middle. This CDR3 contains 13 residues. Per germline, CDR1 LNHDA and CDR2 SQIVND (reference sequence). RNA transcripts served as the template for amplifying TCR beta CDR3 regions. The HTBI set primed first-round TCR CDR3 RT-PCR. TCRdb reprocessed the multiplex PCR reads with MiXCR, giving one entry per CDR3 protein. The sample includes 300,000 to 400,000 distinct CDR3 sequences, 20% to 25% seen only once; the top ten take 50%.

V usage is TRBV19 and J usage is TRBJ2-1, with a weak D call TRBD2 (5 bases). The TCR sequence derives from a woman aged 50 to 65 with Graves' hyperthyroidism. The sequenced sample consisted of blood. DNA of the CDR3: TGTGCCAGTACCTCGAGGGCCTACAATGAGCAGTTCTTC. This encodes CASTSRAYNEQFF.